The subject of this entry is one T cell receptor beta chain. This sample was taken from a study of blood T cell repertoires in COVID-19. Overall study: Collection of acute and convalescent COVID-19 samples took place in the United States, Italy and Spain.

Profiling relied on immunoSEQ multiplex PCR, and the TCRdb table lists in-frame clones only, not all of them. In the table there are about 170,000 clones, 80% to 90% of which are singletons. V lost 1 base, J lost 4 bases, and 16 bases lay in between. This CDR3 has 16 residues. The V gene's germline CDR1 is LNHDA and CDR2 SQIVND (reference sequence). The receptor's source is a woman at least 80 years old with COVID-19, enrolled during active disease. The sequencing sample was made of peripheral blood. The V and J genes are TRBV19 and TRBJ2-5, with D unclear. Here the CDR3 reads CASSIVPSSIVETQYF. The CDR3 region has the DNA TGTGCCAGTAGTATAGTTCCTAGTTCAATTGTAGAGACCCAGTACTTC.